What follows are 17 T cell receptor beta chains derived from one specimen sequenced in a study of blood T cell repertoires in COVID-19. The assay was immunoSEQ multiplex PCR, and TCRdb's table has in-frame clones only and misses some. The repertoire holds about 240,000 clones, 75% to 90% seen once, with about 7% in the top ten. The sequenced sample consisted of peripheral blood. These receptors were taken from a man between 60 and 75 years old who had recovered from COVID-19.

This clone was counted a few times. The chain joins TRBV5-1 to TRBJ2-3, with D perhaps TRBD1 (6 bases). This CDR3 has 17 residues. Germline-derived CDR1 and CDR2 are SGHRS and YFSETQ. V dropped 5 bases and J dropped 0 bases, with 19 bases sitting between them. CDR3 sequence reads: CASSRTIVGASTDTQYF. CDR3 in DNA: TGCGCCAGCAGTCGTACGATTGTGGGGGCTAGCACAGATACGCAGTATTTT.

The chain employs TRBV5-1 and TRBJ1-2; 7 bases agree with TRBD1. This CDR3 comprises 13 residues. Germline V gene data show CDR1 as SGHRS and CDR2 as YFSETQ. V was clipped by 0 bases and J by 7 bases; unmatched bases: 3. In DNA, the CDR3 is TGCGCCAGCAGCTTGGAAGGGGGCAGTGGCTACACCTTC. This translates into CASSLEGGSGYTF.

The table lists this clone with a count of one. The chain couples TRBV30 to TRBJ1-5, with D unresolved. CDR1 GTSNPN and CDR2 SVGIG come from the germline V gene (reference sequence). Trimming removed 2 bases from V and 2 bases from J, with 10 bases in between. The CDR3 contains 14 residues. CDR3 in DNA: TGTGCCTGGAGTATAGGAGGGCGCAATCAGCCCCAGCATTTT. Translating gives CAWSIGGRNQPQHF.

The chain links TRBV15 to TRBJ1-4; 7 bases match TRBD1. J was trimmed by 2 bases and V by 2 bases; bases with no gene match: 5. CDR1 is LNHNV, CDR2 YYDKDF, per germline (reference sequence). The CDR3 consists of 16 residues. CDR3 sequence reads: CATSRRQGSTNEKLFF. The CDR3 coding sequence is TGTGCCACCAGCAGAAGACAGGGAAGTACTAATGAAAAACTGTTTTTT.

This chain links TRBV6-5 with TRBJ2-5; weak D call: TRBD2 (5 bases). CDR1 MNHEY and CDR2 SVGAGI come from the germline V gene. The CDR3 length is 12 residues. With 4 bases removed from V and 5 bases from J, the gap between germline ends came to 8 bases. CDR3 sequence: CASSFPGETQYF. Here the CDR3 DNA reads TGTGCCAGCAGTTTTCCGGGGGAGACCCAGTACTTC.

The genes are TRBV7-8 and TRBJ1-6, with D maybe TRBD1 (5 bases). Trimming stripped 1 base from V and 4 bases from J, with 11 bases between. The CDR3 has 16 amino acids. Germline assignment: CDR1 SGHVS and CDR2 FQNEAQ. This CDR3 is CASSLVGGAYNSPLHF. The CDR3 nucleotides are TGTGCCAGCAGCTTAGTAGGAGGGGCGTATAATTCACCCCTCCACTTT.

CDR3 region: CASSVLLNTEAFF. The DNA of the CDR3 is TGTGCCAGCAGCGTCCTTCTGAACACTGAAGCTTTCTTT. The chain links TRBV7-9 to TRBJ1-1; D gene uncertain. Germline V gives CDR1 SEHNR, CDR2 FQNEAQ (reference sequence). Trimming took off 5 bases at V and 0 bases at J, with 7 bases between the two ends. CDR3 size: 13 residues. Filled out from reference TRBV7-9 and TRBJ1-1, the complete variable domain reads DTGVSQNPRHKITKRGQNVTFRCDPISEHNRLYWYRQTLGQGPEFLTYFQNEAQLEKSRLLSDRFSAERPKGSFSTLEIQRTEQGDSAMYLCASSVLLNTEAFFGQGTRLTVV.

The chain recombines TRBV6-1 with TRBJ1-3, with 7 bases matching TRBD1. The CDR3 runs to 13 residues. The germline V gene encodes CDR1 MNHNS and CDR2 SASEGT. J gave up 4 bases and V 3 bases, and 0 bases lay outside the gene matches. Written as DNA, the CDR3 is TGTGCCAGCAGTGAGGACAGGGGAAACACCATATATTTT. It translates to CASSEDRGNTIYF.

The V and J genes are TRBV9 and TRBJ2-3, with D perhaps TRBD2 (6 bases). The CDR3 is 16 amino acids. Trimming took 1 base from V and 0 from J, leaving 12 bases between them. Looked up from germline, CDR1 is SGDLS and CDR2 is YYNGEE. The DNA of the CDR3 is TGTGCCAGCAGCGTAAGTGGGGGGACTAGCACAGATACGCAGTATTTT. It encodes CASSVSGGTSTDTQYF.

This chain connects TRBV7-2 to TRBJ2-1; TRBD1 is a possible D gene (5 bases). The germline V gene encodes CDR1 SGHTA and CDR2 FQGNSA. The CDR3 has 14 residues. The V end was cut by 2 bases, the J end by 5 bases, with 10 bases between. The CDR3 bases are TGTGCCAGCAGCTTACAGGGAAGTCACAATGAGCAGTTCTTC. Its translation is CASSLQGSHNEQFF.

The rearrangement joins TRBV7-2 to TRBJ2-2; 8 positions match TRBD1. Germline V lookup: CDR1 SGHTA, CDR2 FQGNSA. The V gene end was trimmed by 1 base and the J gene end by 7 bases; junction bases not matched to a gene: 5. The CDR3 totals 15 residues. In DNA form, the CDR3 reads TGTGCCAGCAGCTTAGGGACAGGGTTTGGCGGGGAGCTGTTTTTT. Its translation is CASSLGTGFGGELFF.

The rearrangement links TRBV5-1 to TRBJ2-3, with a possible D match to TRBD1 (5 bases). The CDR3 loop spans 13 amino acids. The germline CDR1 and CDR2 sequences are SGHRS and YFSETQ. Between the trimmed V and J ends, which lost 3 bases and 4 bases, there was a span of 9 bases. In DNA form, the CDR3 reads TGCGCCAGCAGCTGGGGCAGCGCAGATACGCAGTATTTT. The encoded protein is CASSWGSADTQYF.

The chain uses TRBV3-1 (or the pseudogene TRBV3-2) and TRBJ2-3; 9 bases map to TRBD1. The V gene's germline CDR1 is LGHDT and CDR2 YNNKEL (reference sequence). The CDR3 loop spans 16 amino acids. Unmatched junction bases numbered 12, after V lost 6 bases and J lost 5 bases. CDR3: CASSLTLTGGVDTQYF. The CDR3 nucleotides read TGTGCCAGCAGTCTAACCTTGACAGGGGGGGTAGATACGCAGTATTTT.

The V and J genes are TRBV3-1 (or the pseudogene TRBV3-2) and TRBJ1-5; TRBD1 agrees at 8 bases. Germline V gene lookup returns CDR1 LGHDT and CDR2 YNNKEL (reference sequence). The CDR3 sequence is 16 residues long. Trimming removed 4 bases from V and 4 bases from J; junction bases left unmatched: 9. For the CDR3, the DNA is TGTGCCAGCAGCCCCGGACAGGGCGCTCTGAATCAGCCCCAGCATTTT. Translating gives CASSPGQGALNQPQHF.

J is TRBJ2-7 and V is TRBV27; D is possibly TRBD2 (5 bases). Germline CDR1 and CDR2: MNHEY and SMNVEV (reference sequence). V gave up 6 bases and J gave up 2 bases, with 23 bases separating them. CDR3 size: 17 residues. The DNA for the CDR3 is TGTGCCAGCAGGGGCCATTATGGGGAGCCAGACCCCTACGAGCAGTACGTC. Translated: CASRGHYGEPDPYEQYV.

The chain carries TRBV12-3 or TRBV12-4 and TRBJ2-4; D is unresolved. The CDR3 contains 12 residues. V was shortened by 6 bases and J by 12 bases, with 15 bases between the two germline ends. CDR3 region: CASSQLPVGQYF. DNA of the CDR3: TGTGCCAGCAGCCAACTACCGGTGGGTCAGTACTTC.

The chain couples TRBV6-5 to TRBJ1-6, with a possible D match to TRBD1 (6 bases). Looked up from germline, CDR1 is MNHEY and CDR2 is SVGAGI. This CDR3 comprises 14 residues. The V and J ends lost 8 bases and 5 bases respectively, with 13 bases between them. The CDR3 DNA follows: TGTGCCAGCCGCGGGGGCAGGGATAATTCACCCCTCCACTTT. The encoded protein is CASRGGRDNSPLHF.